Below are 28 T cell receptor beta chains sequenced from a single sample in a study of metastatic and nonmetastatic thyroid tumors. Prior to thyroid surgery, none of the patients had received any treatment. MiXCR reprocessed the PCR reads for TCRdb. Here the sample spans fewer than 13,000 clones, approximately 24% being singletons. What was sequenced was tumor tissue. Receptor source: a female donor with papillary thyroid cancer or a benign thyroid nodule (not recorded which). Some clones in this sample may be carry-over from other donors' samples.

This clone came up a few times. This sequence joins TRBV28 and TRBJ2-7; D remains unclear. CDR3 length equals 11 residues. V lost 5 bases, J lost 5 bases, and 7 bases lay in between. Germline CDR1 reads MDHEN; CDR2 reads SYDVKM. CDR3 DNA sequence: TGTGCCAGCAGTATCCGGGACGAGCAGTACTTC. It specifies CASSIRDEQYF.

The table lists this clone with a few counts. The genes are TRBV6-6 and TRBJ1-3; weak D call: TRBD1 (6 bases). The ends were cut back, 4 bases at V and 0 bases at J, with 10 bases in the middle. From germline, CDR1 is MNHNY and CDR2 SVGAGI (reference sequence). This CDR3 spans 15 amino acids. The CDR3 protein is CASSLTGSSGNTIYF. CDR3 bases: TGTGCCAGCAGTTTAACAGGGTCCTCTGGAAACACCATATATTTT.

This clone showed up just a few times. CDR3 region: CASSSYTSYEQYF. Here the CDR3 DNA reads TGTGCCAGCAGTTCCTACACCTCCTACGAGCAGTACTTC. The chain links TRBV12-3 or TRBV12-4 to TRBJ2-7; no firm D call. The CDR3 totals 13 residues. V was cut by 4 bases and J by 0 bases, with 7 bases left in between.

This clone is categorized as medium-sized. The rearrangement uses TRBV10-3 and TRBJ2-3; 8 nucleotides agree with TRBD2. The CDR3 sequence is 16 residues long. J gave up 3 bases and V 0 bases, and 5 bases lay outside the gene matches. Germline lookup yields CDR1 ENHRY and CDR2 SYGVKD. CDR3 amino acids: CAISESFASGTDTQYF. CDR3 bases: TGTGCCATCAGTGAGTCATTTGCTAGCGGGACAGATACGCAGTATTTT.

This clone was detected a few times. The chain joins TRBV6-1 to TRBJ2-3; D is possibly TRBD2 (5 bases). Deletions cut 6 bases from V and 2 bases from J, with 15 bases between. This CDR3 region has 15 residues. Germline lookup yields CDR1 MNHNS and CDR2 SASEGT. The CDR3 loop is CASRDPGTPTDTQYF. CDR3 nucleotides: TGTGCCAGCAGGGATCCGGGAACCCCCACAGATACGCAGTATTTT.

V and J are TRBV6-2 or TRBV6-3 and TRBJ2-7; 11 bases are a match to TRBD2. This CDR3 contains 18 residues. Trimming took 0 bases from V and 1 from J; bases not matched to a gene: 8. The germline V gene encodes CDR1 MNHEY and CDR2 SVGEGT. For the CDR3, the DNA is TGTGCCAGCAGTTACTCGCAGGTAGCGGGAGGGCTATCCTACGAGCAGTACTTC. It codes for CASSYSQVAGGLSYEQYF.

The genes are TRBV20-1 and TRBJ2-7; D call uncertain. V was pared by 1 base and J by 1 base, with 8 bases between. The CDR3 totals 13 residues. Germline assignment: CDR1 DFQATT and CDR2 SNEGSKA (reference sequence). The CDR3 region has the DNA TGCAGTGCTAGAGTAGGCGGATCCTACGAGCAGTACTTC. Residues: CSARVGGSYEQYF.

This clone appeared a few times. The chain carries TRBV12-3 or TRBV12-4 and TRBJ1-3; 7 bases align to TRBD1. The CDR3 is 16 amino acids. V shed 4 bases and J 2 bases; nucleotides not matched to a gene: 8. As DNA, the CDR3 is TGTGCCAGCAGTTCACAGGACAGGATGGCTGGAAACACCATATATTTT. Amino acids: CASSSQDRMAGNTIYF.

This sequence joins TRBV7-3 and TRBJ2-1; 14 bases align to TRBD2. From germline, CDR1 is SGHTA and CDR2 FQGTGA. There are 15 residues in the CDR3. V lost 5 bases, J lost 8 bases, and 5 bases stayed unmatched. The CDR3 DNA reads TGTGCCAGCAGCCCCGGGACTAGCGGGAGTTATGAGCAGTTCTTC. It translates to CASSPGTSGSYEQFF.

In its sample, this clone is medium-sized. This chain joins TRBV10-3 and TRBJ1-6, with D unclear. This CDR3 contains 13 residues. In germline, CDR1 is ENHRY, CDR2 SYGVKD. With 9 bases removed from V and 1 base from J, the gap between germline ends came to 7 bases. The CDR3 bases are TGTGCCATAAGAAATTCCTATAATTCACCCCTCCACTTT. Protein product: CAIRNSYNSPLHF.

This clone is categorized as medium-sized. V gene TRBV7-9 combines with J gene TRBJ2-6, with D perhaps TRBD1 or TRBD2 (5 bases each). This CDR3 region has 16 residues. The V end lost 5 bases, the J end lost 1 base, and 12 bases lay between the germline ends. Germline assignment: CDR1 SEHNR and CDR2 FQNEAQ (reference sequence). CDR3: CASSRDGVSGANVLTF. The CDR3 region has the DNA TGTGCCAGCAGCCGGGACGGTGTTTCTGGGGCCAACGTCCTGACTTTC.

This rearrangement joins TRBV7-9 to TRBJ2-5; 7 nucleotides agree with TRBD2. Trimming at V came to 1 base and at J to 5 bases, leaving 7 bases not matched to a gene. The CDR3 extends over 15 amino acids. Germline-derived CDR1 and CDR2 are SEHNR and FQNEAQ (reference sequence). As DNA, the CDR3 is TGTGCCAGCAGCTTAGAGCGGGATGGTGAGGAGACCCAGTACTTC. It translates to CASSLERDGEETQYF.

The CDR3 loop is CASTRDRSGSYEQYF. Written as DNA, the CDR3 is TGTGCCAGTACCCGGGATAGAAGCGGCTCCTACGAGCAGTACTTC. V gene TRBV6-1 combines with J gene TRBJ2-7, with D perhaps TRBD2 (5 bases). The CDR3 spans 15 residues. V lost 9 bases, J lost 0 bases, and 18 bases lay in between. The V gene's germline CDR1 is MNHNS and CDR2 SASEGT.

There are many counts of this clone. CDR3 amino acids: CAWSVRGGRATEQFF. The DNA for the CDR3 is TGTGCCTGGAGTGTTCGGGGCGGGAGGGCCACTGAGCAGTTCTTC. This chain connects TRBV30 to TRBJ2-1, with TRBD2 identical over 9 bases. From germline, CDR1 is GTSNPN and CDR2 SVGIG (reference sequence). The J segment lost 9 bases and the V segment lost 0 bases, leaving 9 bases of the junction unmatched. The CDR3 extends over 15 amino acids. The variable domain in full, completed from reference TRBV30 and TRBJ2-1, reads SQTIHQWPATLVQPVGSPLSLECTVEGTSNPNLYWYRQAAGRGLQLLFYSVGIGQISSEVPQNLSASRPQDRQFILSSKKLLLSDSGFYLCAWSVRGGRATEQFFGPGTRLTVL.

This clone was detected many times. A read error is possible here, since a much larger clone lies one base away. The CDR3 loop is CAGSGDDWKQFF. The DNA of the CDR3 is TGCGCCGGCAGTGGGGACGATTGGAAGCAGTTCTTC. The chain joins TRBV10-1 to TRBJ2-1; D is perhaps TRBD1 or TRBD2 (5 bases each). The CDR3 is 12 residues long. Germline V gene data show CDR1 as WNHNN and CDR2 as SYGVQD (reference sequence).

This chain links TRBV7-9 with TRBJ1-2; possible D gene TRBD1, 6 bases. Germline values: CDR1 SEHNR, CDR2 FQNEAQ (reference sequence). V lost 5 bases and J 8 bases, leaving 12 bases between the germline ends. CDR3 size: 12 residues. CDR3 DNA: TGTGCCAGCAGCGTAACAGGGTCGGGCTACACCTTC. This translates into CASSVTGSGYTF.

The J gene is TRBJ1-2, the V gene TRBV28, with 12 bases fitting TRBD1. The V gene end was trimmed by 1 base and the J gene end by 7 bases; junction bases not matched to a gene: 13. From germline, CDR1 is MDHEN and CDR2 SYDVKM. CDR3 size: 18 residues. The DNA of the CDR3 is TGTGCCAGCAGTTTATCCGGCTATACGGGACAGGGGGCGGGTGGCTACACCTTC. It specifies CASSLSGYTGQGAGGYTF.

This clone was seen only once. The chain combines TRBV7-8 with TRBJ2-1, with a possible D match to TRBD2 (6 bases). Germline V CDR1 and CDR2: SGHVS, FQNEAQ. The ends were cut back, 5 bases at V and 8 bases at J, with 13 bases in the middle. The CDR3 extends over 13 amino acids. CDR3 region: CASSPFPSDEQFF. CDR3 bases: TGTGCCAGCAGCCCCTTCCCTAGCGATGAGCAGTTCTTC.

This clone was counted only a few times. The chain links TRBV19 to TRBJ2-2; D may be TRBD1 (5 bases). The V end lost 5 bases, the J end lost 6 bases, and 10 bases lay between the germline ends. The CDR3 spans 13 residues. Germline V lookup: CDR1 LNHDA, CDR2 SQIVND (reference sequence). The CDR3 coding sequence is TGTGCCAGTAGTCAGGGAACGTCCGGGGAGCTGTTTTTT. It translates to CASSQGTSGELFF.

The chain recombines TRBV6-1 with TRBJ1-2; unclear D gene. Looked up from germline, CDR1 is MNHNS and CDR2 is SASEGT. Trimming took off 8 bases at V and 4 bases at J, with 17 bases between the two ends. The CDR3 loop spans 14 amino acids. The CDR3 DNA is TGTGCCAGCGCCTCCGACATTTTCAGCTATGGCTACACCTTC. Its protein product is CASASDIFSYGYTF.

J is TRBJ1-4 and V is TRBV30; weak D call: TRBD1 (5 bases). Germline lookup yields CDR1 GTSNPN and CDR2 SVGIG (reference sequence). V was cut by 1 base and J by 0 bases, with 15 bases left in between. The CDR3 runs 17 residues. The DNA of the CDR3 is TGTGCCTGGAGTGCACCCGGGACTTACTCAACTAATGAAAAACTGTTTTTT. This encodes CAWSAPGTYSTNEKLFF.

The table lists this clone with a few counts. The genes are TRBV15 and TRBJ1-1; 9 bases are a match to TRBD1. Germline V gene data show CDR1 as LNHNV and CDR2 as YYDKDF (reference sequence). The CDR3 covers 14 residues. After removal of 6 bases from V and 4 bases from J, the junction contained 6 bases not matched to a gene. The CDR3 nucleotides are TGTGCCACCAGATTGGGACAGGGAGTCACTGAAGCTTTCTTT. Translating it yields CATRLGQGVTEAFF.

This clone appeared a few times. V usage is TRBV27 and J usage is TRBJ1-2; 10 bases agree with TRBD1. This CDR3 has 13 amino acids. The germline V gene encodes CDR1 MNHEY and CDR2 SMNVEV (reference sequence). V lost 5 bases and J lost 4; bases outside the gene matches: 1. This chain's CDR3 is CASSDRGPYGYTF. DNA for the CDR3: TGTGCCAGCAGTGACAGGGGGCCCTATGGCTACACCTTC.

The chain uses TRBV9 and TRBJ2-2; tentative D call: TRBD2 (5 bases). CDR3 length: 19 amino acids. Per germline, CDR1 SGDLS and CDR2 YYNGEE. With 0 bases removed from V and 1 base from J, the gap between germline ends came to 19 bases. This CDR3 is CASSVAGPLFGVNTGELFF. CDR3 DNA: TGTGCCAGCAGCGTAGCCGGTCCCTTGTTCGGGGTGAACACCGGGGAGCTGTTTTTT.

There are a few counts of this clone. The V gene is TRBV12-3 or TRBV12-4, the J gene TRBJ1-2, with TRBD1 matching over 9 bases. This CDR3 is 13 amino acids long. Unmatched junction bases numbered 2, after V lost 7 bases and J lost 2 bases. CDR3 amino acids: CASIGQGNYGYTF. Here the CDR3 DNA reads TGTGCCAGCATCGGACAGGGGAACTATGGCTACACCTTC.

Relative to its sample, this clone is medium-sized. Given a much more abundant clone one base away, this may be a read error. The same CDR3 arises from other DNA sequences in this sample as well. The V and J genes are TRBV6-5 and TRBJ1-2; a weak D match, TRBD1 (6 bases). Looked up from germline, CDR1 is MNHEY and CDR2 is SVGAGI. There are 13 residues in the CDR3. CDR3: CASSYGQHYGYTF. As DNA, the CDR3 is TGTGCCAGCAGTTACGGACAGCACTATGGCTACACCTTT.

This clone ranks as medium-sized. CDR3 region: CASSFGQGFRKEQFF. Written as DNA, the CDR3 is TGTGCCAGCAGTTTCGGGCAGGGTTTCCGTAAGGAGCAGTTCTTC. The chain has TRBV27 and TRBJ2-1; a weak D match, TRBD1 (5 bases). This CDR3 region has 15 residues. CDR1 MNHEY and CDR2 SMNVEV come from the germline V gene (reference sequence). V was shortened by 3 bases and J by 10 bases, with 19 bases between the two germline ends.

This clone was seen many times. The chain joins TRBV18 to TRBJ2-7, with D tentatively TRBD1 or TRBD2 (6 bases each). This CDR3 is built from 12 residues. Germline CDR1 KGHSH, CDR2 LQKENI. V lost 2 bases, J lost 5 bases, and 7 bases lay in between. In DNA form, the CDR3 reads TGTGCCAGCTCACCAAGGGGGGACGAGCAGTACTTC. As protein: CASSPRGDEQYF.